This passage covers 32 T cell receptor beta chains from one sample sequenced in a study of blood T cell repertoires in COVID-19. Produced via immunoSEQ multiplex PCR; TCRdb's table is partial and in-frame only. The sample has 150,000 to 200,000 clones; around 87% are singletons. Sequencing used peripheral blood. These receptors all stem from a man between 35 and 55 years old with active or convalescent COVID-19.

The DNA of the CDR3 is TGTGCCAGTAGTATGATCCCTGGACAGGGTTCGCACAATGAGCAGTTCTTC. This encodes CASSMIPGQGSHNEQFF. The chain is built from TRBV19 and TRBJ2-1; 8 bases match TRBD1. Per germline, CDR1 LNHDA and CDR2 SQIVND (reference sequence). This CDR3 has 17 amino acids. Trimming took 3 bases from V and 5 from J; bases not matched to a gene: 12.

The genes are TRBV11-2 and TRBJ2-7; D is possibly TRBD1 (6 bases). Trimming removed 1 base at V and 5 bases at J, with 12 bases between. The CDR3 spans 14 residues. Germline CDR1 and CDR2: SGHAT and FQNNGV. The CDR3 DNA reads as TGTGCCAGCAGCTTAGTCTCAGGGGACCACGAGCAGTACTTC. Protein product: CASSLVSGDHEQYF.

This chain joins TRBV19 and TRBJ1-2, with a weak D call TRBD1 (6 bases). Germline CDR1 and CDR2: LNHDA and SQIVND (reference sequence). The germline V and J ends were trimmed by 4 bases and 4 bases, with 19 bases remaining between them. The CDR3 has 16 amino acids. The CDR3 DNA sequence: TGTGCCAGTAGTACAGCCCCAGGGGAACTCCTCTATGGCTACACCTTC. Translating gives CASSTAPGELLYGYTF. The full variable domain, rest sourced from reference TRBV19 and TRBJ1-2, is DGGITQSPKYLFRKEGQNVTLSCEQNLNHDAMYWYRQDPGQGLRLIYYSQIVNDFQKGDIAEGYSVSREKKESFPLTVTSAQKNPTAFYLCASSTAPGELLYGYTFGSGTRLTVV.

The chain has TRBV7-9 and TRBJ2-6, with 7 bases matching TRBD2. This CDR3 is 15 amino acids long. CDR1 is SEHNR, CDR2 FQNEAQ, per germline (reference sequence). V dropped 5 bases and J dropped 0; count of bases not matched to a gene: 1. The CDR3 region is CASSPGGSGANVLTF. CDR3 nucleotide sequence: TGTGCCAGCAGCCCGGGGGGCTCTGGGGCCAACGTCCTGACTTTC.

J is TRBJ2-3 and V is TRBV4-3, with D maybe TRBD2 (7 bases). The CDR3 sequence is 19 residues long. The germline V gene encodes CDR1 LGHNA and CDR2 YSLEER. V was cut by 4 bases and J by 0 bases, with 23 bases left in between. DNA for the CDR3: TGCGCCAGCAGCCGAAGGCAGCAAGGGGGGGGCACTAGCACAGATACGCAGTATTTT. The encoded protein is CASSRRQQGGGTSTDTQYF.

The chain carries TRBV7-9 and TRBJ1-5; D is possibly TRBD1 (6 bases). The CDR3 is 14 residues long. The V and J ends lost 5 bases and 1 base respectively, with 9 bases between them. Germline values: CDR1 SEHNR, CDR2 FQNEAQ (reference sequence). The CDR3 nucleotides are TGTGCCAGCAGCCGGGACATCAGCAATCAGCCCCAGCATTTT. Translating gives CASSRDISNQPQHF.

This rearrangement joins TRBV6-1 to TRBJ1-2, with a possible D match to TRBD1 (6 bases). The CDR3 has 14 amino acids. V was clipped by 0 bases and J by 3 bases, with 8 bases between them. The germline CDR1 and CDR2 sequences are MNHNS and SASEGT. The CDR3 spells CASSEADRYYGYTF. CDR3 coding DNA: TGTGCCAGCAGTGAAGCAGACAGGTACTATGGCTACACCTTC.

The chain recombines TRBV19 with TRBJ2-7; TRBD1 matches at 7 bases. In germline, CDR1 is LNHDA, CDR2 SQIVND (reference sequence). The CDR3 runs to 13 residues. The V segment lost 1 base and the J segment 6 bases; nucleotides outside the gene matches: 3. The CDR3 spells CASSIAPGGEQYF. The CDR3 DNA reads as TGTGCCAGTAGTATAGCCCCAGGGGGCGAGCAGTACTTC.

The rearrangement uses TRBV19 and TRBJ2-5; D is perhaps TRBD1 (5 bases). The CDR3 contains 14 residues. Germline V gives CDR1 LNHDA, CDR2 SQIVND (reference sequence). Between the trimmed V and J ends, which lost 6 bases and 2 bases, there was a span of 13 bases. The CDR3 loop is CASRSGRTQETQYF. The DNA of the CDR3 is TGTGCCAGTAGGTCGGGCAGGACACAAGAGACCCAGTACTTC.

CDR3 DNA: TGTGCCAGCAGCCAAAAGCAAGGGGCCGGGGAGCTGTTTTTT. It codes for CASSQKQGAGELFF. This sequence joins TRBV3-1 (or the pseudogene TRBV3-2) and TRBJ2-2, with D perhaps matching TRBD1 (5 bases). V was trimmed by 2 bases and J by 6 bases, leaving 10 bases between them. CDR1 is LGHDT, CDR2 YNNKEL, per germline (reference sequence). The CDR3 loop spans 14 amino acids.

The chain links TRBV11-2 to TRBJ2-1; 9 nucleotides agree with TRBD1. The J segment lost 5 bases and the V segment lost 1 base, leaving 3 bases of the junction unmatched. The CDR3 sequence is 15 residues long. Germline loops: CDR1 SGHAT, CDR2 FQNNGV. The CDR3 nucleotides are TGTGCCAGCAGCTTAGGACAGGGGGATAACAATGAGCAGTTCTTC. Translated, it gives CASSLGQGDNNEQFF.

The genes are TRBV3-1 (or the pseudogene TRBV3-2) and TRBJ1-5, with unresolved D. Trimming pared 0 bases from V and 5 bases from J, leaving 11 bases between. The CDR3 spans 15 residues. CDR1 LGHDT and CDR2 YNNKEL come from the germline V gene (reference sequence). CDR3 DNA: TGTGCCAGCAGCCAAGATACGGGTTCGGATCAGCCCCAGCATTTT. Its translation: CASSQDTGSDQPQHF.

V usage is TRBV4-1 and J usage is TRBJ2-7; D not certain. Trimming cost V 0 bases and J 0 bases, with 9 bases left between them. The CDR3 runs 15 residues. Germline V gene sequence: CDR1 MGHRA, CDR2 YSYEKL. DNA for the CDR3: TGCGCCAGCAGCCAAGATCAATCCCCCTCCTACGAGCAGTACTTC. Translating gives CASSQDQSPSYEQYF.

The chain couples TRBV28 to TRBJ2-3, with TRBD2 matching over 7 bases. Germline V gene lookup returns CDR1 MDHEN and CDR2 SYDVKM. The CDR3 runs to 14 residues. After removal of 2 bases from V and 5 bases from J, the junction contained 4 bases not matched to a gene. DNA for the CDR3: TGTGCCAGCAGTTTAGGGGGGGAGGTAGATACGCAGTATTTT. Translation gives CASSLGGEVDTQYF.

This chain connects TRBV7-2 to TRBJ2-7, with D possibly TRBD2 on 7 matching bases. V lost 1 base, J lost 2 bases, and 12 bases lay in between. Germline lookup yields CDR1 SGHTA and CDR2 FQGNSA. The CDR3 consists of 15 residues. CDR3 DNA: TGTGCCAGCAGCTTAGTAGGGGGGGGGACCTACGAGCAGTACTTC. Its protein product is CASSLVGGGTYEQYF. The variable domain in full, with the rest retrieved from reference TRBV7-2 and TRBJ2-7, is GAGVSQSPSNKVTEKGKDVELRCDPISGHTALYWYRQSLGQGLEFLIYFQGNSAPDKSGLPSDRFSAERTGGSVSTLTIQRTQQEDSAVYLCASSLVGGGTYEQYFGPGTRLTVT.

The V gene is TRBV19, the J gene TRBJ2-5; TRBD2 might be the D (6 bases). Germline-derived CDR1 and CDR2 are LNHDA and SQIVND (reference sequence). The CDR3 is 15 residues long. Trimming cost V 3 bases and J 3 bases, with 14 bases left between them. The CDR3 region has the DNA TGTGCCAGTAGTATGGGGGAGCTAGCGAAAGAGACCCAGTACTTC. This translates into CASSMGELAKETQYF.

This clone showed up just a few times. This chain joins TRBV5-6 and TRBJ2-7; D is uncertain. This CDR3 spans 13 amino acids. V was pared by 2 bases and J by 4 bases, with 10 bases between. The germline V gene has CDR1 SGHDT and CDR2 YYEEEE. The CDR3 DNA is TGTGCCAGCAGCTTCCAAAACAGATACGAGCAGTACTTC. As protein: CASSFQNRYEQYF.

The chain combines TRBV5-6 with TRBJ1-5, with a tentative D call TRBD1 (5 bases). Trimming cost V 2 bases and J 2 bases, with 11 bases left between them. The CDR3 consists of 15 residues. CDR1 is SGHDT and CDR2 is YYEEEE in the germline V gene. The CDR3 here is CASSFRGGGNQPQHF. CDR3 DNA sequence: TGTGCCAGCAGCTTTAGGGGAGGTGGCAATCAGCCCCAGCATTTT. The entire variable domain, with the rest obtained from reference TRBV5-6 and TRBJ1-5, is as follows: DAGVTQSPTHLIKTRGQQVTLRCSPKSGHDTVSWYQQALGQGPQFIFQYYEEEERQRGNFPDRFSGHQFPNYSSELNVNALLLGDSALYLCASSFRGGGNQPQHFGDGTRLSIL.

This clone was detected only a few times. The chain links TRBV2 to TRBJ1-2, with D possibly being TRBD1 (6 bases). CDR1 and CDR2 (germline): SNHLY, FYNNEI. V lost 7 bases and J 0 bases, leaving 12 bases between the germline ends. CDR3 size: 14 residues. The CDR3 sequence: CASTQDSPNYGYTF. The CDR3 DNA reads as TGTGCCAGCACCCAGGACAGTCCTAACTATGGCTACACCTTC.

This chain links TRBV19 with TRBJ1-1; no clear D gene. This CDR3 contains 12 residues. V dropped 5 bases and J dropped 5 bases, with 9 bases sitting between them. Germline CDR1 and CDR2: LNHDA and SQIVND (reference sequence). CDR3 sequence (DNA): TGTGCCAGTAGTCGCGGGGTTACTGAAGCTTTCTTT. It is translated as CASSRGVTEAFF.

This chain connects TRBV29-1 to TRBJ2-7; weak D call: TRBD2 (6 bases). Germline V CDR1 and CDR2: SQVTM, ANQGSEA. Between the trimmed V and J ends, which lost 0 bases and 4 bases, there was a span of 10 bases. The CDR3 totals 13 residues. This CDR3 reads CSVEDGTLYEQYF. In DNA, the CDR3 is TGCAGCGTTGAAGATGGGACTTTATACGAGCAGTACTTC.

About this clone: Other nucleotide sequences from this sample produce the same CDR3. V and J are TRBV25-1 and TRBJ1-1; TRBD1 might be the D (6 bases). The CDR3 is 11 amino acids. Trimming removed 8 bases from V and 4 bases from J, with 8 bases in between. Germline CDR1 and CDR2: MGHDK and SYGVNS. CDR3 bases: TGTGCCAGCCGAGGGGGCACTGAAGCTTTCTTT. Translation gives CASRGGTEAFF.

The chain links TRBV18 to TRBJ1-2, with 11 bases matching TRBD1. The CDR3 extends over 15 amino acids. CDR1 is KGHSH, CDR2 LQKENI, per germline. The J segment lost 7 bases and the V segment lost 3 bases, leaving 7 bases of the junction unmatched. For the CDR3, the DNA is TGTGCCAGCTCACCTAACGGACAGGGGGCAGGTGGCTACACCTTC. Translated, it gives CASSPNGQGAGGYTF.

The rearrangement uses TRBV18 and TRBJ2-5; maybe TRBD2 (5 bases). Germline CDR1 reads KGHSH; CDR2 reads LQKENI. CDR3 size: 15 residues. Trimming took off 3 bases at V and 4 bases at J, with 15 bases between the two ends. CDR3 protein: CASSPGPAAGETQYF. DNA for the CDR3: TGTGCCAGCTCACCCGGGCCCGCCGCGGGAGAGACCCAGTACTTC.

Here the CDR3 reads CATSVATGSYTF. For the CDR3, the DNA is TGTGCCACCAGCGTAGCGACAGGGAGCTACACCTTC. The rearrangement uses TRBV15 and TRBJ1-2; TRBD1 matches 7 bases. The CDR3 length is 12 residues. The germline CDR1 and CDR2 sequences are LNHNV and YYDKDF (reference sequence). The V and J ends lost 5 bases and 9 bases, in that order; junction bases with no gene match: 6.

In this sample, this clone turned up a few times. The CDR3 loop is CASSGDSYEQYF. The CDR3 DNA sequence: TGTGCCAGCAGCGGGGACAGCTACGAGCAGTACTTC. V gene TRBV3-1 (or the pseudogene TRBV3-2) combines with J gene TRBJ2-7, with 7 nucleotides matching TRBD1. J was trimmed by 3 bases and V by 5 bases; bases with no gene match: 1. Per germline, CDR1 LGHDT and CDR2 YNNKEL (reference sequence). The CDR3 length is 12 residues.

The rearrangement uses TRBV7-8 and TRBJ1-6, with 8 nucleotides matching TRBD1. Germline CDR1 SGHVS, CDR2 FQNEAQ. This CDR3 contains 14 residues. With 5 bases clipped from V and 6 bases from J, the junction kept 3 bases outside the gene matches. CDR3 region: CASSIQGGNSPLHF. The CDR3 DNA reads TGTGCCAGCAGCATACAGGGGGGTAATTCACCCCTCCACTTT.

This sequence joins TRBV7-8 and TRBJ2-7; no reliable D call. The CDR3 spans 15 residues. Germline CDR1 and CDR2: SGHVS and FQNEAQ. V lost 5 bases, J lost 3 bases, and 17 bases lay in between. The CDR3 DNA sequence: TGTGCCAGCAGCCCCGAGCCCCTAGGTAACTACGAGCAGTACTTC. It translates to CASSPEPLGNYEQYF.

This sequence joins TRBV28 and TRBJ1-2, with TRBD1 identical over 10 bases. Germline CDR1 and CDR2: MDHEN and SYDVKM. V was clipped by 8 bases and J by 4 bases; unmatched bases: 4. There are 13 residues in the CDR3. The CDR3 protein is CASGTGDPYGYTF. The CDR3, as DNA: TGTGCCAGCGGGACAGGGGATCCCTATGGCTACACCTTC.

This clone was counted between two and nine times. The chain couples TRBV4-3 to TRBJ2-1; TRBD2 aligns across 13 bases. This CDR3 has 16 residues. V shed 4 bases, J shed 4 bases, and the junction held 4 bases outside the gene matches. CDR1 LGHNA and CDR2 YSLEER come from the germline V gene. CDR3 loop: CASSRGTSGDYNEQFF. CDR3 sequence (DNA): TGCGCCAGCAGCCGAGGGACTAGCGGGGATTACAATGAGCAGTTCTTC.

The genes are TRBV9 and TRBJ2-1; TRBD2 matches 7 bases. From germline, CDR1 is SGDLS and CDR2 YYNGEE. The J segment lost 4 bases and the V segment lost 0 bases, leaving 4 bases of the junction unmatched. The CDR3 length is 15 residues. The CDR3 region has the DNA TGTGCCAGCAGCGTAGGCCAGCGGGGATACAATGAGCAGTTCTTC. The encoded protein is CASSVGQRGYNEQFF.

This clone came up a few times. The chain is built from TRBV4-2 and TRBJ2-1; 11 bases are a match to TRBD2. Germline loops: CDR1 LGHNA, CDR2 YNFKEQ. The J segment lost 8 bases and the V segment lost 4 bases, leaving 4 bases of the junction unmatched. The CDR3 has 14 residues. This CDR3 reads CASSRLAGLDEQFF. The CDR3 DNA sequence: TGTGCCAGCAGCCGACTAGCGGGGCTGGATGAGCAGTTCTTC.